This TCR beta chain came from a study of pediatric ulcerative colitis. Overall study findings and caveats: A couple of patients' blood samples yielded substantially fewer templates. Compared with controls, ulcerative colitis showed greater blood-rectum clone sharing. Two rectal clonotypes were found only in ulcerative colitis patients, all of them.

About this clone: Its antigen is as yet unknown.

Sequencing used immunoSEQ multiplex PCR; TCRdb keeps in-frame clones, though not all of them. The repertoire holds 60,000 to 75,000 clones, with 75% to 85% as singletons. The TCR comes from a boy younger than 18 with moderate ulcerative colitis. The specimen was blood.

Here the CDR3 reads CASSTWTGTNNYGYTF. The CDR3 DNA sequence: TGTGCCAGTAGTACCTGGACAGGGACAAATAACTATGGCTACACCTTC. V gene TRBV19 combines with J gene TRBJ1-2; 8 bases map to TRBD1. Germline loops: CDR1 LNHDA, CDR2 SQIVND (reference sequence). With 4 bases clipped from V and 1 base from J, the junction kept 8 bases outside the gene matches. The CDR3 spans 16 residues.